The 27 T cell receptor beta chains below all came from one sample that was sequenced in a study of tumor and adjacent non-tumor tissue in lung cancer. TCRbeta libraries were built with three rounds of nested PCR, modified from ARM-PCR. TCRdb independently ran MiXCR on the multiplex PCR reads; one entry per CDR3 protein. The sample lists 100,000 to 120,000 distinct CDR3 sequences, under 90% seen once, with approximately 22% in the top ten. RNA was extracted from bulk tissue without any cell sorting. Sequencing was carried out using lung tumor tissue. These receptors came from a man aged 70 or older with non-small cell lung cancer.

The chain is built from TRBV7-9 and TRBJ1-2, with TRBD1 identical over 8 bases. V gave up 5 bases and J gave up 6 bases; unmatched junction bases: 11. Germline V gene lookup returns CDR1 SEHNR and CDR2 FQNEAQ (reference sequence). The length of the CDR3 is 15 residues. CDR3 sequence (DNA): TGTGCCAGCAGCGTCAAACAGGGGGATAGCAATGGCTACACCTTC. This sequence encodes CASSVKQGDSNGYTF.

The rearrangement uses TRBV11-1 and TRBJ1-1, with D possibly matching TRBD1 (5 bases). Trimming left V 7 bases short and J 3 bases short, with 18 bases between. Germline V lookup: CDR1 SGHAT, CDR2 FQDESV (reference sequence). The CDR3 sequence is 15 residues long. In DNA form, the CDR3 reads TGTGCCAGCAACTTGAAGAGGGGCCCGGACACTGAAGCTTTCTTT. It yields the protein CASNLKRGPDTEAFF.

This clonotype was recorded many times. This chain links TRBV20-1 with TRBJ2-3, with D uncertain. This CDR3 has 12 amino acids. The germline CDR1 and CDR2 sequences are DFQATT and SNEGSKA (reference sequence). V was trimmed by 3 bases and J by 0 bases, leaving 4 bases between them. CDR3 coding DNA: TGCAGTGCTAGTGGCAGCACAGATACGCAGTATTTT. Amino acids: CSASGSTDTQYF.

As regards this clonotype: This CDR3 fails to terminate in the conserved phenylalanine or tryptophan, so it likely reflects a read error. The V gene is TRBV28, the J gene TRBJ2-1, with TRBD2 identical over 7 bases. V lost 8 bases, J lost 3 bases, and 10 bases stayed unmatched. Germline V CDR1 and CDR2: MDHEN, SYDVKM. This CDR3 has 15 residues. CDR3 nucleotides: TGTGCCAGCCTTCGCGGCGGGAGCTTCTACAATGAGCAGTTCTTG. Its protein product is CASLRGGSFYNEQFL.

The chain has TRBV12-3 or TRBV12-4 and TRBJ2-1, with a tentative D call TRBD1 (5 bases). V was shortened by 1 base and J by 5 bases, with 18 bases between the two germline ends. The CDR3 sequence is 17 residues long. CDR3: CASSLGQPVAYHNEQFF. CDR3 in DNA: TGTGCCAGCAGTTTAGGACAGCCGGTTGCCTACCACAATGAGCAGTTCTTC.

With regard to this clonotype: A much larger clone differs from this one at a single base, so this may be a read error. The chain links TRBV28 to TRBJ1-5; D uncertain. The CDR3 length is 15 residues. CDR1 and CDR2 from the germline V gene are MDHEN and SYDVKM. The CDR3 bases are TGTACCAGCACTAACGGGCAGAATAGCAATCAGCCCCAGCATTTT. It codes for CTSTNGQNSNQPQHF.

This clonotype was observed many times. The V and J genes are TRBV11-2 and TRBJ2-1; 10 bases are a match to TRBD2. V shed 1 base and J 2 bases; nucleotides not matched to a gene: 2. The CDR3 spans 16 residues. CDR1 and CDR2 from the germline V gene are SGHAT and FQNNGV. CDR3 protein: CASSLVLAGPYNEQFF. For the CDR3, the DNA is TGTGCCAGCAGCTTAGTACTAGCGGGGCCCTACAATGAGCAGTTCTTC.

A word on this clonotype: Being one base from a much bigger clone, this may be a read error. J is TRBJ2-7 and V is TRBV9, with D possibly matching TRBD1 (6 bases). There are 13 residues in the CDR3. Germline assignment: CDR1 SGDLS and CDR2 YYNGEE. The V and J ends lost 3 bases and 3 bases respectively, with 10 bases between them. The CDR3 DNA is TGTGCCAGCAGCGCCGGGACATGCTACGAGCAGTACTTC. Its translation is CASSAGTCYEQYF.

This clonotype occurred once. An end of the junction does not agree with germline; a read error may underlie this. This chain joins TRBV10-2 and TRBJ2-1; D gene uncertain. The CDR3 is 14 amino acids. CDR1 is WSHSY and CDR2 is SAAADI in the germline V gene. The CDR3 loop reads CASIEPPLIHEQFF. CDR3 bases: TGCGCCAGCATTGAGCCTCCACTAATACATGAGCAGTTCTTC.

To note about this clonotype: The junction does not match germline at one end; this may be a read error. The chain joins TRBV4-3 to TRBJ1-2; no definite D call. The CDR3 loop spans 17 amino acids. Germline V gene lookup returns CDR1 LGHNA and CDR2 YSLEER. The CDR3 loop is CASSQDRRPYINYVYTF. The CDR3 DNA follows: TGCGCCAGCAGCCAAGACAGGCGACCTTACATCAACTATGTCTACACCTTC.

The chain employs TRBV5-6 and TRBJ2-7, with D perhaps TRBD1 (6 bases). The CDR3 contains 16 residues. V lost 3 bases, J lost 12 bases, and 28 bases lay in between. Per germline, CDR1 SGHDT and CDR2 YYEEEE. The CDR3 nucleotides read TGTGCCAGCAGCTCCGTTGTCCGTGACAGGACCTACGAGTGGTACTTC. Protein sequence: CASSSVVRDRTYEWYF.

There are many counts of this clonotype. V and J are TRBV5-1 and TRBJ2-7, with TRBD1 as a possible D gene (6 bases). Deletions cut 4 bases from V and 0 bases from J, with 11 bases between. The CDR3 sequence is 14 residues long. Per germline, CDR1 SGHRS and CDR2 YFSETQ. The CDR3 nucleotides are TGCGCCAGCAGCCAAGGGGGAAGCTCCTACGAGCAGTACTTC. Its protein is CASSQGGSSYEQYF.

This clonotype was seen more than once but under ten times. The junction and the germline gene differ at one end; a read error may be behind it. This sequence joins TRBV29-1 and TRBJ1-2; D is perhaps TRBD1 (5 bases). The CDR3 runs to 13 residues. Germline V gene sequence: CDR1 SQVTM, CDR2 ANQGSEA. CDR3 loop: CSAASQANYGYTF. The CDR3 nucleotides are TGTAGCGCTGCGTCACAGGCTAACTATGGCTACACCTTC.

The V and J genes are TRBV14 and TRBJ2-7; TRBD1 aligns across 10 bases. CDR1 SGHDN and CDR2 FVKESK come from the germline V gene. The CDR3 contains 16 residues. After removal of 7 bases from V and 4 bases from J, the junction contained 13 bases not matched to a gene. CDR3 region: CASNSRWGQGIYEQYF. CDR3 DNA: TGTGCCAGCAACAGCCGGTGGGGACAGGGGATTTACGAGCAGTACTTC.

The V and J genes are TRBV29-1 and TRBJ2-5, with a possible D match to TRBD1 (5 bases). From germline, CDR1 is SQVTM and CDR2 ANQGSEA. V was cut by 3 bases and J by 10 bases, with 15 bases left in between. The CDR3 is 12 amino acids. This CDR3 reads CSVESRAEIQYF. CDR3 nucleotides: TGCAGCGTTGAGTCCAGGGCGGAAATCCAGTACTTC.

V is TRBV29-1 and J is TRBJ1-2; unclear D gene. V was pared by 5 bases and J by 7 bases, with 17 bases between. The CDR3 runs to 13 residues. From germline, CDR1 is SQVTM and CDR2 ANQGSEA. This CDR3 reads CSVLLQCSCGYTF. CDR3 bases: TGCAGCGTTCTTCTCCAGTGTTCTTGTGGCTACACCTTC.

The V call is TRBV6-2 or TRBV6-3, the J call TRBJ2-7, with TRBD2 identical over 8 bases. The V and J ends lost 0 bases and 4 bases, in that order; junction bases with no gene match: 20. The CDR3 is made up of 20 amino acids. Per germline, CDR1 MNHEY and CDR2 SVGEGT. CDR3 residues: CASSYSPRCTSGHYSYEQYF. For the CDR3, the DNA is TGTGCCAGCAGTTACTCGCCCCGTTGTACTAGCGGACATTACTCATACGAGCAGTACTTC.

The rearrangement links TRBV4-1 to TRBJ2-5; 7 bases line up with TRBD2. The CDR3 runs 14 residues. Germline-derived CDR1 and CDR2 are MGHRA and YSYEKL. The V gene end was trimmed by 6 bases and the J gene end by 8 bases; junction bases not matched to a gene: 12. The CDR3 reads CASRQDWGGETQYF. CDR3 DNA: TGCGCCAGCAGACAGGATTGGGGGGGAGAAACCCAGTACTTC.

Regarding this clonotype: One end of the junction fails to match germline, which may point to a read error. The rearrangement links TRBV6-6 to TRBJ2-1, with D possibly matching TRBD1 (6 bases). Germline CDR1 reads MNHNY; CDR2 reads SVGAGI (reference sequence). The CDR3 is 11 amino acids. The DNA of the CDR3 is TGTGACAGCAGGGGATACAGTGAGCAGTTCTTC. Translation gives CDSRGYSEQFF.

This clonotype was seen many times. The gene calls are TRBV7-3 and TRBJ2-3; 9 positions match TRBD2. Germline lookup yields CDR1 SGHTA and CDR2 FQGTGA. The CDR3 runs to 14 residues. The ends lost 7 bases at V and 1 base at J; junction bases unmatched: 3. The CDR3: CASTIAGGTDTQYF. In DNA form, the CDR3 reads TGTGCCAGCACAATAGCGGGGGGCACAGATACGCAGTATTTT.

For this clonotype: A junction end diverges from the germline sequence, so it may reflect a read error. The J gene is TRBJ1-1, the V gene TRBV6-1; no reliable D call. The CDR3 contains 15 residues. Germline V lookup: CDR1 MNHNS, CDR2 SASEGT. The CDR3 sequence: CASSEGRNLHTEVFF. DNA for the CDR3: TGTGCCAGCAGTGAAGGAAGGAACTTGCACACTGAAGTTTTCTTT.

Regarding this clonotype: One end of the junction is discordant with germline, which a read error may explain. The chain couples TRBV6-1 to TRBJ2-2; 7 bases match TRBD2. CDR1 is MNHNS, CDR2 SASEGT, per germline. This CDR3 has 13 residues. The CDR3 here is CVSSEAAQGGPFF. CDR3 bases: TGTGTCAGCAGCGAAGCTGCCCAGGGAGGGCCGTTTTTT.

Comment on this clonotype: A read error is possible here, since a much larger clone lies one base away. The chain employs TRBV12-3 or TRBV12-4 and TRBJ1-1; D uncertain. The CDR3 extends over 16 amino acids. V was clipped by 4 bases and J by 5 bases, with 20 bases between them. CDR3 coding DNA: TGTGCCAGCAGTTCAGGTAGTGGAATGGTGAGGACTGAAGCTTTCTTT. Its protein is CASSSGSGMVRTEAFF.

The rearrangement joins TRBV29-1 to TRBJ1-1; D not resolved. The V gene lost 4 bases and the J gene lost 0 bases, with 18 bases spanning the gap. Germline V lookup: CDR1 SQVTM, CDR2 ANQGSEA. The CDR3 sequence is 16 residues long. This chain's CDR3 is CSVGPGGVSMNTEAFF. CDR3 DNA: TGCAGCGTTGGGCCAGGTGGAGTAAGTATGAACACTGAAGCTTTCTTT.

The rearrangement joins TRBV20-1 to TRBJ1-4; 7 bases align to TRBD1. With 7 bases clipped from V and 11 bases from J, the junction kept 13 bases outside the gene matches. CDR1 and CDR2 (germline): DFQATT, SNEGSKA (reference sequence). The CDR3 contains 13 residues. The CDR3 coding sequence is TGCAGTGATACAGAATCGTCGGGACAGAAACTGTTTTTT. It codes for CSDTESSGQKLFF.

For this clonotype: A much bigger clone sits one base away, suggesting this may be a read error. The chain couples TRBV6-2 or TRBV6-3 to TRBJ2-5; perhaps D is TRBD1 or TRBD2 (5 bases each). Germline V gene data show CDR1 as MNHEY and CDR2 as SVGEGT. V lost 0 bases and J 0 bases, leaving 11 bases between the germline ends. The CDR3 is 16 amino acids. This CDR3 is CASSYSRGRYQETQYF. Written as DNA, the CDR3 is TGTGCCAGCAGTTACTCCCGGGGCAGGTACCAAGAGACCCAGTACTTC.

With respect to this clonotype: The junction does not match germline at one end; this may be a read error. The V gene is TRBV12-3 or TRBV12-4, the J gene TRBJ2-7; TRBD1 might be the D (5 bases). This CDR3 comprises 14 residues. The CDR3 here is CASSLTWTTYEQYF. The CDR3 region has the DNA TGTGCCAGCAGCCTTACCTGGACAACCTACGAACAGTACTTC.